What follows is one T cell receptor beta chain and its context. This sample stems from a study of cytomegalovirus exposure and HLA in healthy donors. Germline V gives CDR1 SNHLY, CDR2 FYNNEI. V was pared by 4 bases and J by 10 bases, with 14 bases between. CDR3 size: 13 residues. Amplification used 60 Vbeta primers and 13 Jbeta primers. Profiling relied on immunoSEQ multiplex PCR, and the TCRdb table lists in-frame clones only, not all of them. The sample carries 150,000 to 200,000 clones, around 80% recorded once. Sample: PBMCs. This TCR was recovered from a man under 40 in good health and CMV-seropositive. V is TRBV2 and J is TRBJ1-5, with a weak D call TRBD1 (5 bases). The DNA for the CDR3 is TGTGCCAGCAGTGTGGGGGGGGTACAACCCCAGCATTTT. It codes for CASSVGGVQPQHF.